The text below deals with one T cell receptor beta chain. The sample is drawn from a study of blood T cell repertoires in COVID-19. In the study overall: The origin of the acute and convalescent COVID-19 samples was the United States, Italy and Spain. PBMCs, B-cell-depleted T cells, or T cells provided the cDNA or gDNA that made up the material.

Sequencing used immunoSEQ multiplex PCR; TCRdb keeps in-frame clones, though not all of them. The table lists some 180,000 clones, about 85% of them singletons. Germline CDR1 and CDR2: KGHSH and LQKENI. Trimming removed 2 bases at V and 4 bases at J, with 9 bases between. There are 13 residues in the CDR3. This TCR was sampled from a man between 60 and 75 years old with active or convalescent COVID-19. The chain couples TRBV18 to TRBJ2-7, with D tentatively TRBD1 (5 bases). The source material was peripheral blood. The CDR3 DNA sequence: TGTGCCAGCTCACCATCGACAGAGTACGAGCAGTACTTC. Translation gives CASSPSTEYEQYF.